Sequencing of this T cell receptor (beta chain) was carried out in a study of vaccination and CD4 T cells after COVID-19. Documented time point: late sampling 161 to 241 days after vaccination in a few convalescent patients. The treatment was: roughly nine-day PBMC culture with coronavirus spike peptide pools or control peptides (ViraFEST assay). Fresh replacement IL-2 medium substituted for half the medium on days 3 and 7. V lost 3 bases and J 8 bases, leaving 23 bases between the germline ends. Germline V lookup: CDR1 DFQATT, CDR2 SNEGSKA (reference sequence). This CDR3 has 17 amino acids. The Oncomine TCR Beta short-read assay was what sequenced the DNA obtained from cultured CD4+ T cells. Using its own MiXCR run on the PCR reads, TCRdb lists one record per CDR3 protein. The sample lists under 20,000 distinct CDR3 sequences; 52% were seen once. Study-wide results and caveats: Spike mono-reactivity held for 304 of 307 vaccine-specific clones in convalescent patients.

Comment on this clonotype: What it recognizes is unknown.

The clonotype comes from a human donor who had recovered from COVID-19. The specimen comprised CD4+ T cells from blood, cultured in vitro, sampled about 7 months after SARS-CoV-2 vaccination. The J gene is TRBJ1-6, the V gene TRBV20-1; TRBD1 is a possible D gene (5 bases). DNA for the CDR3: TGCAGTGCTAGTACAGTCCTTCCGGGGCAACATTATTCACCCCTCCACTTT. Residues: CSASTVLPGQHYSPLHF.